The rows below give T cell receptor beta chains drawn from one sample of a study of blood T cell repertoires in COVID-19. Method: immunoSEQ multiplex PCR; TCRdb's copy keeps in-frame clones and lacks some. Here the sample spans some 96,000 clones, 83% being singletons. The material sequenced was peripheral blood. The receptors stem from a human donor in a cohort sampled during active COVID-19. CDR3s include the opening cysteine and the closing phenylalanine or tryptophan. The D gene is left open where the match is weak. Only some rows state a clone size, as once, few, many or a class for expanded clones.

>TRBD1|.|TRBV10-3|TRBJ1-1
CAINAGDRGLPEAFF
TGTGCCATCAATGCCGGCGACAGGGGTCTTCCAGAAGCTTTCTTT
>.|.|TRBV7-6|TRBJ1-4
CASSLEGLREKLFF
TGTGCCAGCAGCTTAGAGGGGCTTCGAGAAAAACTGTTTTTT
>TRBD2|.|TRBV7-3|TRBJ2-1
CASSFGLANYNEQFF
TGTGCCAGCAGCTTCGGACTAGCGAACTACAATGAGCAGTTCTTC
>TRBD1|.|TRBV28|TRBJ1-4
CASSLSQGGNEKLFF
TGTGCCAGCAGTTTATCCCAAGGGGGCAATGAAAAACTGTTTTTT
>.|.|TRBV4-3|TRBJ1-1
CASSQDARQGQGAFF
TGCGCCAGCAGCCAAGATGCGAGGCAGGGGCAGGGAGCTTTCTTT
>.|.|TRBV7-6|TRBJ2-2
CASSPIPLSGELFF
TGTGCCAGCAGCCCGATACCACTGTCAGGGGAGCTGTTTTTT
>TRBD2|.|TRBV7-9|TRBJ2-1
CASSPRGTSGNEQFF
TGTGCCAGCAGCCCGAGGGGGACTAGCGGTAATGAGCAGTTCTTC
>.|few|TRBV12-3/TRBV12-4|TRBJ2-1
CASSLTGSLKQFF
TGTGCCAGCAGTTTAACGGGTAGTTTAAAACAGTTCTTC
>TRBD1|.|TRBV7-7|TRBJ2-5
CASSLRGTVQETQYF
TGTGCTAGCAGCTTAAGAGGGACAGTCCAAGAGACCCAGTACTTC
>.|once|TRBV25-1|TRBJ2-7
CASSLGVGLNEQYF
TGTGCCAGCAGTTTGGGCGTGGGGCTCAACGAGCAGTACTTC
>TRBD2|.|TRBV3-1/TRBV3-2|TRBJ2-3
CAPERGVSDTQYF
TGTGCCCCCGAGCGGGGGGTTTCAGATACGCAGTATTTT
>TRBD1|.|TRBV19|TRBJ2-7
CASSTGQGDHEQYF
TGTGCCAGTAGCACGGGACAGGGTGATCACGAGCAGTACTTC
>TRBD2|.|TRBV18|TRBJ2-5
CASSPGLAGGQETQYF
TGTGCCAGCTCACCAGGACTAGCGGGAGGACAAGAGACCCAGTACTTC
>.|.|TRBV20-1|TRBJ2-7
CSADGDYEQYF
TGCAGTGCGGACGGGGATTACGAGCAGTACTTC
>.|.|TRBV5-1|TRBJ2-7
CASSLEHSAYEQYF
TGCGCCAGCAGCTTGGAGCACAGTGCCTACGAGCAGTACTTC
>.|.|TRBV6-5|TRBJ1-3
CAIRRSSGNTIYF
TGTGCCATCAGGAGGAGCTCTGGAAACACCATATATTTT
>.|.|TRBV6-2/TRBV6-3|TRBJ2-1
CASSELTGAFNEQFF
TGTGCCAGCAGCGAATTGACGGGAGCATTCAATGAGCAGTTCTTC
>.|.|TRBV6-2/TRBV6-3|TRBJ2-7
CASSYHRGRTGAYEQYF
TGTGCCAGCAGTTACCATCGGGGGAGGACTGGAGCCTACGAGCAGTACTTC
>.|.|TRBV30|TRBJ1-6
CAWSVAGLNSPLHF
TGTGCCTGGAGTGTAGCAGGGCTTAATTCACCCCTCCACTTT
>.|.|TRBV28|TRBJ1-4
CATRDLNEKLFF
TGTGCCACCCGGGATCTTAATGAAAAACTGTTTTTT
>.|.|TRBV21-1|TRBJ2-1
CASSKGGSGGALSYNEQFF
TGTGCCAGCAGCAAAGGTGGTAGCGGGGGGGCTCTTTCCTACAATGAGCAGTTCTTC
>TRBD2|.|TRBV4-2|TRBJ2-1
CASSQVTLLTSGSYNEQFF
TGTGCCAGCAGCCAAGTTACCCTACTGACTAGCGGGAGTTACAATGAGCAGTTCTTC
>TRBD2|.|TRBV28|TRBJ2-7
CASRIPGTSAYEQYF
TGTGCCAGCAGAATCCCCGGGACTAGCGCCTACGAGCAGTACTTC
>.|.|TRBV6-5|TRBJ1-2
CASSSGPSQGGYGYTF
TGTGCCAGCAGTTCGGGACCTTCTCAAGGGGGCTATGGCTACACCTTC
>TRBD1|few|TRBV2|TRBJ1-4
CASSEGQSNNEKLFF
TGTGCCAGCAGTGAGGGACAGAGCAATAATGAAAAACTGTTTTTT
>TRBD1|.|TRBV5-1|TRBJ2-3
CASSGQGTDTQYF
TGCGCCAGCAGTGGACAGGGCACAGATACGCAGTATTTT
>TRBD2|few|TRBV2|TRBJ2-5
CASSEATLAGQETQYF
TGTGCCAGCAGTGAAGCAACACTAGCGGGCCAAGAGACCCAGTACTTC
>TRBD2|.|TRBV7-2|TRBJ2-7
CASSPRLAGTYEQYF
TGTGCCAGCAGCCCGAGACTAGCGGGAACCTACGAGCAGTACTTC
>TRBD1|.|TRBV7-8|TRBJ1-5
CASSRDRGVSQPQHF
TGTGCCAGCAGCCGAGACAGGGGAGTAAGTCAGCCCCAGCATTTT
>.|.|TRBV7-9|TRBJ1-6
CASSPGADSSPLHF
TGTGCCAGCAGCCCAGGGGCGGATAGTTCACCCCTCCACTTT
>.|.|TRBV24-1|TRBJ1-5
CATAETPNQPQHF
TGTGCCACCGCGGAAACACCCAATCAGCCCCAGCATTTT
>TRBD1|once|TRBV19|TRBJ2-7
CASSTRDSAYEQYF
TGTGCCAGTAGTACCCGGGACAGTGCCTACGAGCAGTACTTC
>TRBD2|once|TRBV11-2|TRBJ2-7
CASSLHGGGTQILF
TGTGCCAGCAGCCTACACGGGGGGGGAACCCAGATTCTATTC
>.|.|TRBV7-8|TRBJ1-1
CASSPPGTLNTEAFF
TGTGCCAGCAGCCCCCCCGGGACATTGAACACTGAAGCTTTCTTT
>.|.|TRBV19|TRBJ2-4
CASSIRTEGGKNIQYF
TGTGCCAGTAGTATTAGGACGGAGGGAGGCAAAAACATTCAGTACTTC
>.|once|TRBV2|TRBJ2-7
CASSEMLARPYEQYF
TGTGCCAGCAGTGAGATGCTGGCTAGACCCTACGAGCAGTACTTC
>TRBD1|few|TRBV12-3/TRBV12-4|TRBJ1-5
CASGQGSNQPQHF
TGTGCCAGCGGACAGGGAAGCAATCAGCCCCAGCATTTT
>.|.|TRBV30|TRBJ2-1
CAWSALAGRSAREQFF
TGTGCCTGGAGTGCCCTCGCCGGGAGAAGTGCACGTGAGCAGTTCTTC
>TRBD1|once|TRBV6-2/TRBV6-3|TRBJ1-4
CASSLTGGDEKLFF
TGTGCCAGCAGCTTGACAGGGGGCGATGAAAAACTGTTTTTT
>TRBD1|.|TRBV12-3/TRBV12-4|TRBJ2-5
CASKAEGGETQYF
TGTGCCAGCAAAGCAGAAGGGGGCGAGACCCAGTACTTC
>TRBD2|.|TRBV7-9|TRBJ2-1
CASSLLGDLAGGGPNEQFF
TGTGCCAGCAGCTTACTGGGGGACCTAGCGGGAGGGGGGCCCAATGAGCAGTTCTTC
>.|.|TRBV15|TRBJ1-2
CATSRGRTPYGYTF
TGTGCCACCAGCAGAGGGAGGACTCCTTATGGCTACACCTTC
>.|.|TRBV7-2|TRBJ1-6
CASSLIQGDSPLHF
TGTGCCAGCAGCTTAATCCAGGGTGATTCACCCCTCCACTTT
>.|.|TRBV5-5|TRBJ1-5
CASSSLQADQPQHF
TGTGCCAGCAGCTCTCTACAGGCCGATCAGCCCCAGCATTTT
>.|.|TRBV3-1/TRBV3-2|TRBJ1-5
CASSQVSSNQPQHF
TGTGCCAGCAGCCAAGTTAGCAGCAATCAGCCCCAGCATTTT
>.|.|TRBV6-5|TRBJ1-5
CASSSVNSNQPQHF
TGTGCCAGCAGCTCGGTAAATAGCAATCAGCCCCAGCATTTT
>.|.|TRBV27|TRBJ1-1
CASSFRSPGGFGIGTEAFF
TGTGCCAGCAGTTTCAGGTCGCCGGGGGGCTTCGGAATCGGCACTGAAGCTTTCTTT